This TCR beta chain emerged from a study of blood T cell repertoires in COVID-19. In Seattle, patients joined the study during active infection and were tracked longitudinally. Trimming shortened V by 7 bases and J by 0 bases, and 13 bases separated the two germline ends. Germline V gives CDR1 LNHDA, CDR2 SQIVND (reference sequence). The CDR3 has 15 residues. Original data processing: Amplification of reference gene primers was used by the study to estimate nucleated cell counts. Libraries were prepared by immunoSEQ multiplex PCR; TCRdb keeps only in-frame clonotypes and omits some of them. Clone size and V and J calls were adopted from that table, with D and trimming inferred from the DNA. The sample carries around 430,000 clones, about 91% recorded once.

Sequenced material: peripheral blood. The receptor comes from a woman aged 45 to 65 with COVID-19, enrolled during active disease. The rearrangement links TRBV19 to TRBJ2-1; TRBD1 is a possible D gene (6 bases). The CDR3: CASTRTASSYNEQFF. Written as DNA, the CDR3 is TGTGCCAGTACTCGGACAGCGAGCTCCTACAATGAGCAGTTCTTC.